This TCR beta chain was recorded in a study of blood T cell repertoires in COVID-19. Turning to the study itself: From T cells, B-cell-depleted T cells, or PBMCs came the material, which was cDNA or gDNA.

Counting both end residues, the CDR3 totals 14 amino acids. Germline-derived CDR1 and CDR2 are MNHEY and SVGAGI. This table comes from immunoSEQ multiplex PCR, and its TCRdb copy is limited to in-frame clones, with some not included. This table holds more than 95,000 clones, about 75% found once. This clone appeared a few times. In this CDR3 the conserved last residue, phenylalanine or tryptophan, is missing, so a read error is likely. It is unclear where the CDR3 begins or ends on the DNA, so no DNA is shown, and the CDR3 is as TCRdb lists it. The sequence was obtained from a woman in her 70s with acute or convalescent COVID-19. The J gene is TRBJ1-2, the V gene TRBV6-5. The sample was peripheral blood. The chain's CDR3 is CASIAGGRRKGSTY.